This T cell receptor (beta chain) stems from a study of T cells in Graves' hyperthyroidism and ophthalmopathy. In the case of this clonotype: Its antigen is undetermined.

Calling Graves' hyperthyroidism stable meant ophthalmopathy did not progress within 18 months. Newly diagnosed patients aged 18 to 65 had hyperthyroidism of under 2 months' duration. Those patients with uncontrolled infection, other autoimmune disease, pregnancy or lactation were excluded. V was pared by 10 bases and J by 0 bases, with 4 bases of the junction left unmatched. The germline gives CDR1 LGHDT, CDR2 YNNKEL (reference sequence). The CDR3 is 13 amino acids. The TCR beta CDR3 regions underwent amplification using RNA transcripts as the source. The primer set for the first-round RT-PCR of the TCR CDR3 was HTBI. MiXCR was run by TCRdb on the multiplex PCR reads, yielding one entry per CDR3 protein. Here the sample spans some 350,000 distinct CDR3 sequences, approximately 25% being singletons. Regarding the study as a whole: The majority of expanded thyroid clonotypes above 0.001 also appeared in blood.

The sample comprised blood. This sequence originates from a man aged 50 to 60 with Graves' hyperthyroidism. This chain links TRBV3-1 with TRBJ2-5; 8 nucleotides line up with TRBD1. The CDR3 sequence: CATGGSYQETQYF. CDR3 DNA sequence: TGTGCCACAGGGGGCAGTTACCAAGAGACCCAGTACTTC.